This T cell receptor beta chain is drawn from a study of a mutant IDH1 vaccine in newly diagnosed glioma. As regards this clone: Its antigen is as yet unknown.

TCRdb keeps only in-frame clones here, not all; method: immunoSEQ multiplex PCR. The sample consists of 50,000 to 70,000 clones, 84% of them appearing once. Time point described: week 35, safety follow-up. Vaccinated patients received 300 ug of mutant IDH1 20-mer peptide per dose, with topical imiquimod. New WHO grade 3 or 4 astrocytomas that were IDH1-mutant and ATRX-lost occurred in the donors. Germline V gene sequence: CDR1 GTSNPN, CDR2 SVGIG (reference sequence). Trimming took 3 bases from V and 2 from J, leaving 13 bases between them. This CDR3 is built from 15 residues. The J gene is TRBJ2-2, the V gene TRBV30; the D is unclear. The material sequenced was PBMCs, taken from a glioma patient whose treatment included an IDH1 peptide vaccine. The clonotype comes from a man aged 25 to 40 with glioma. CDR3 loop: CAWRRGRVNTGELFF. CDR3 DNA: TGTGCCTGGAGAAGAGGAAGGGTTAACACCGGGGAGCTGTTTTTT.